Listed below are T cell receptor beta chains from one sample, sequenced in a study of blood T cell repertoires in COVID-19. Clones were sequenced by immunoSEQ multiplex PCR, and TCRdb holds only the in-frame ones, with some missing. The sample comprises 300,000 to 450,000 clones, roughly nine tenths of which are singletons, and approximately 3% rests with the top ten. Source material: peripheral blood. The receptors were gathered from a woman aged 25 to 39 with COVID-19, enrolled during active disease. Both conserved end residues are part of each CDR3. Fields, in order: D gene, V gene, clone size, J gene, CDR3 DNA, CDR3 protein. The D gene is left open where the match is weak. Some rows have no size entry. The others give once, few or many, or a class for an expanded clone.

d_call: -
v_call: TRBV7-8
clone_size: -
j_call: TRBJ2-1
cdr3_nt: TGTGCCAGCAGCTCCCTGTTAGTAGCGGTGAGCTCCTACAATGAGCAGTTCTTC
cdr3_aa: CASSSLLVAVSSYNEQFF

d_call: -
v_call: TRBV28
clone_size: once
j_call: TRBJ2-1
cdr3_nt: TGTGCCAGCAGTTTAGGAGGGAGGAGCCCAGCTTCCTACAATGAGCAGTTCTTC
cdr3_aa: CASSLGGRSPASYNEQFF

d_call: TRBD1
v_call: TRBV6-5
clone_size: -
j_call: TRBJ1-2
cdr3_nt: TGTGCCAGCAGAACCGGGACAGGGAGGTTTATTGGCTACACCTTC
cdr3_aa: CASRTGTGRFIGYTF

d_call: TRBD1
v_call: TRBV7-8
clone_size: -
j_call: TRBJ1-1
cdr3_nt: TGTGCCAGCAGCTCCGGCGGGACAGGGGCTTTCTTT
cdr3_aa: CASSSGGTGAFF

d_call: -
v_call: TRBV21-1
clone_size: -
j_call: TRBJ2-5
cdr3_nt: TGTGCCAGCAGCACTTGGCCCGGGGGAGGGGAGACCCAGTACTTC
cdr3_aa: CASSTWPGGGETQYF

d_call: -
v_call: TRBV12-5
clone_size: -
j_call: TRBJ1-2
cdr3_nt: TGTGCTAGTGGTTTGGTACAGGGACGTCAGGACTATGGCTACACCTTC
cdr3_aa: CASGLVQGRQDYGYTF

d_call: TRBD2
v_call: TRBV9
clone_size: once
j_call: TRBJ2-3
cdr3_nt: TGTGCCAGCAGCCCCCGACTAGCGGGGGGCTCTTGGGATACGCAGTATTTT
cdr3_aa: CASSPRLAGGSWDTQYF

d_call: TRBD1
v_call: TRBV4-1
clone_size: -
j_call: TRBJ2-7
cdr3_nt: TGCGCCAGCAGCCAGGCTAGACAGGGACCCTACGAGCAGTACTTC
cdr3_aa: CASSQARQGPYEQYF

d_call: -
v_call: TRBV10-3
clone_size: -
j_call: TRBJ2-1
cdr3_nt: TGTGCCATCAGTGAGGCTGACAGGAGAACATCTAATGAGCAGTTCTTC
cdr3_aa: CAISEADRRTSNEQFF

d_call: -
v_call: TRBV19
clone_size: -
j_call: TRBJ1-1
cdr3_nt: TGTGCCACCCACACCAGGGGCTCCGACACTGAAGCTTTCTTT
cdr3_aa: CATHTRGSDTEAFF

d_call: -
v_call: TRBV11-2
clone_size: -
j_call: TRBJ1-6
cdr3_nt: TGTGCCAGCAGCCGGGGGGCTGATAAGGTGGCCCTCCACTTT
cdr3_aa: CASSRGADKVALHF

d_call: -
v_call: TRBV11-3
clone_size: -
j_call: TRBJ2-7
cdr3_nt: TGTGCCAGCAGCTTAACAGGGGAGGTGGTCGAGCAGTACTTC
cdr3_aa: CASSLTGEVVEQYF

d_call: -
v_call: TRBV10-3
clone_size: few
j_call: TRBJ2-1
cdr3_nt: TGTGCCATGCGAACGGGGGACCACCGGGATGAGCAGTTCTTC
cdr3_aa: CAMRTGDHRDEQFF

d_call: TRBD1
v_call: TRBV5-1
clone_size: -
j_call: TRBJ2-5
cdr3_nt: TGCGCCAGCAGCTCAACGCCGACAGGGGGCGAGACCCAGTACTTC
cdr3_aa: CASSSTPTGGETQYF

d_call: -
v_call: TRBV25-1
clone_size: few
j_call: TRBJ2-1
cdr3_nt: TGTGCCAGCAGTGAAGGCAGGGTCTCCTACAATGAGCAGTTCTTC
cdr3_aa: CASSEGRVSYNEQFF

d_call: TRBD2
v_call: TRBV11-2
clone_size: -
j_call: TRBJ2-3
cdr3_nt: TGTGCCAGCAGCTTAGGCCCGCCGACTAGCGGGGTAACAGATACGCAGTATTTT
cdr3_aa: CASSLGPPTSGVTDTQYF

d_call: TRBD1
v_call: TRBV7-9
clone_size: -
j_call: TRBJ2-7
cdr3_nt: TGTGCCAGCAGCCCCTGGGCAGGACAGGGGAGTCACGAGCAGTACTTC
cdr3_aa: CASSPWAGQGSHEQYF

d_call: -
v_call: TRBV5-6
clone_size: -
j_call: TRBJ1-6
cdr3_nt: TGTGCCAGCAGCCGAGAGGGTTCACCCCTCCACTTT
cdr3_aa: CASSREGSPLHF

d_call: -
v_call: TRBV12-3/TRBV12-4
clone_size: -
j_call: TRBJ2-3
cdr3_nt: TGTGCCAGCAGTTTCGCAGGGACGCAGTATTTT
cdr3_aa: CASSFAGTQYF

d_call: -
v_call: TRBV4-3
clone_size: once
j_call: TRBJ2-6
cdr3_nt: TGCGCCAGCAGCCAAGGAGGACAGATCTCTGGGGCCAACGTCCTGACTTTC
cdr3_aa: CASSQGGQISGANVLTF

d_call: TRBD1
v_call: TRBV28
clone_size: -
j_call: TRBJ2-7
cdr3_nt: TGTGCCAGCAGTTTAGGGACAGGGGGCGAGTACTTC
cdr3_aa: CASSLGTGGEYF

d_call: TRBD1
v_call: TRBV29-1
clone_size: -
j_call: TRBJ2-3
cdr3_nt: TGCAGCGTTGAAATTCCCAGGGGGCTGGATACGCAGTATTTT
cdr3_aa: CSVEIPRGLDTQYF

d_call: -
v_call: TRBV5-8
clone_size: -
j_call: TRBJ2-1
cdr3_nt: TGTGCCAGCAGCCCTTCTTTGACAGGACCGGGGGGAAGTGAGCAGTTCTTC
cdr3_aa: CASSPSLTGPGGSEQFF

d_call: TRBD2
v_call: TRBV4-1
clone_size: -
j_call: TRBJ2-3
cdr3_nt: TGCGCCAGCAGCCAAAGCCTGCCGGGGGGGGTCACAGATACGCAGTATTTT
cdr3_aa: CASSQSLPGGVTDTQYF

d_call: TRBD1
v_call: TRBV18
clone_size: -
j_call: TRBJ1-5
cdr3_nt: TGTGCCAGCTCACCACTTTCGACAGGGAGCAATCAGCCCCAGCATTTT
cdr3_aa: CASSPLSTGSNQPQHF

d_call: TRBD2
v_call: TRBV5-5
clone_size: -
j_call: TRBJ2-5
cdr3_nt: TGTGCCAGCAGCCCCCTCGGGAGGGGTCAAGAGACCCAGTACTTC
cdr3_aa: CASSPLGRGQETQYF

d_call: -
v_call: TRBV19
clone_size: -
j_call: TRBJ2-5
cdr3_nt: TGTGCCAGTAGTACAGGGATAGAAGAGACCCAGTACTTC
cdr3_aa: CASSTGIEETQYF

d_call: -
v_call: TRBV18
clone_size: -
j_call: TRBJ2-1
cdr3_nt: TGTGCCAGCTCACCGACTAGTTATGAGCAGTTCTTC
cdr3_aa: CASSPTSYEQFF

d_call: TRBD1
v_call: TRBV7-2
clone_size: few
j_call: TRBJ1-1
cdr3_nt: TGTGCCAGCAGCTTAGTGGGGACAGGATTTGAAGCTTTCTTT
cdr3_aa: CASSLVGTGFEAFF

d_call: TRBD2
v_call: TRBV7-8
clone_size: -
j_call: TRBJ2-6
cdr3_nt: TGTGCCAGCAGCGCCCCCGGACTAGACCTCTCTGGGGCCAACGTCCTGACTTTC
cdr3_aa: CASSAPGLDLSGANVLTF

d_call: -
v_call: TRBV27
clone_size: -
j_call: TRBJ1-3
cdr3_nt: TGTGCCAGCGCTTTGGACAGCCGCCTCTCTGGAAACACCATATATTTT
cdr3_aa: CASALDSRLSGNTIYF

d_call: TRBD1
v_call: TRBV9
clone_size: -
j_call: TRBJ2-2
cdr3_nt: TGTGCTACAGGGGGGCGTGGGAGAGCCGGGGAGCTGTTTTTT
cdr3_aa: CATGGRGRAGELFF

d_call: TRBD2
v_call: TRBV3-1/TRBV3-2
clone_size: -
j_call: TRBJ2-5
cdr3_nt: TGTGCCAGCAGCCTCCGCGCCCCTAGCGGGAGGCCGGAGACCCAGTACTTC
cdr3_aa: CASSLRAPSGRPETQYF

d_call: TRBD1
v_call: TRBV2
clone_size: -
j_call: TRBJ2-2
cdr3_nt: TGTGCCAGCAGTGCAGAGACAGGGAGAAGTGGAACCGGGGAGCTGTTTTTT
cdr3_aa: CASSAETGRSGTGELFF

d_call: -
v_call: TRBV30
clone_size: -
j_call: TRBJ2-1
cdr3_nt: TGTGCCTGGGTATTATACCGGGAGGAGCAGTTCTTC
cdr3_aa: CAWVLYREEQFF

d_call: TRBD1
v_call: TRBV28
clone_size: -
j_call: TRBJ1-1
cdr3_nt: TGTGCCAGCAGTCGACCGATCATTTTCATCCTCCGGGACAGGGGTGCGGCGAACACTGAAGCTTTCTTT
cdr3_aa: CASSRPIIFILRDRGAANTEAFF

d_call: -
v_call: TRBV5-6
clone_size: -
j_call: TRBJ2-5
cdr3_nt: TGTGCCAGCAGCCCTACCCTAGCGATCCGAGAGACCCAGTACTTC
cdr3_aa: CASSPTLAIRETQYF

d_call: -
v_call: TRBV3-1/TRBV3-2
clone_size: -
j_call: TRBJ2-7
cdr3_nt: TGTGCCAGCAGCCTACCGGACAGAACCTACGAGCAGTACTTC
cdr3_aa: CASSLPDRTYEQYF

d_call: TRBD1
v_call: TRBV30
clone_size: -
j_call: TRBJ1-5
cdr3_nt: TGTGCCTTCGCCCCGGGACAGGGTGGCCAGCCCCAGCATTTT
cdr3_aa: CAFAPGQGGQPQHF

d_call: TRBD2
v_call: TRBV6-5
clone_size: -
j_call: TRBJ2-1
cdr3_nt: TGTGCCAGCAGTTACGTCGGGAGGGGTAGATATGAGCAGTTCTTC
cdr3_aa: CASSYVGRGRYEQFF

d_call: -
v_call: TRBV5-4
clone_size: -
j_call: TRBJ1-2
cdr3_nt: TGTGCCAGCAGCGCGCATTTTGAGGGTGTATATGGCTACACCTTC
cdr3_aa: CASSAHFEGVYGYTF

d_call: -
v_call: TRBV10-3
clone_size: -
j_call: TRBJ1-6
cdr3_nt: TGTGCCACCCGCGGGGGTGACGGATCACCCCTCCACTTT
cdr3_aa: CATRGGDGSPLHF

d_call: -
v_call: TRBV5-1
clone_size: -
j_call: TRBJ1-1
cdr3_nt: TGCGCCAGCAGCTTGGGGGGAGGAGACACTGAAGCTTTCTTT
cdr3_aa: CASSLGGGDTEAFF

d_call: TRBD1
v_call: TRBV12-5
clone_size: -
j_call: TRBJ1-2
cdr3_nt: TGTGCTAGTGGTTTGGGACAGACAGGGGACTATGGCTACACCTTC
cdr3_aa: CASGLGQTGDYGYTF

d_call: -
v_call: TRBV9
clone_size: -
j_call: TRBJ1-1
cdr3_nt: TGTGCCAGCAGCGTAGGACTCCCGGGGGGAGGGACTGAAGCTTTCTTT
cdr3_aa: CASSVGLPGGGTEAFF

d_call: -
v_call: TRBV6-5
clone_size: -
j_call: TRBJ1-1
cdr3_nt: TGTGCCAGCAGTAAACAGGGTGGTCTCACTGAAGCTTTCTTT
cdr3_aa: CASSKQGGLTEAFF

d_call: TRBD2
v_call: TRBV20-1
clone_size: -
j_call: TRBJ2-1
cdr3_nt: TGCAGTGCTAGTGTTGGGACTAGCCAGTTCTTC
cdr3_aa: CSASVGTSQFF

d_call: -
v_call: TRBV3-1/TRBV3-2
clone_size: -
j_call: TRBJ2-2
cdr3_nt: TGTGCCAGCAGCCAAACAGGGCACGGGGAGCTGTTTTTT
cdr3_aa: CASSQTGHGELFF